This T cell receptor (beta chain) comes out of a study of shared clonotypes between healthy human individuals. Assay runs were performed at deep level. TCRdb keeps only in-frame clones here, not all; method: immunoSEQ multiplex PCR. Of 1 million to 1.2 million clones in the sample, approximately 80% were seen once. Concerning this clone: This likely stems from a read error, as it lies one base from a far larger clone. Other DNA sequences of this sample code for an identical CDR3.

The CDR3 is 12 amino acids. V lost 0 bases and J 1 base, leaving 3 bases between the germline ends. Germline loops: CDR1 SQVTM, CDR2 ANQGSEA. This receptor was obtained from a man aged 18 to 35 in good health. Some clones in this sample may be carry-over from other donors' samples. Sequenced input: memory CD4+ T cells from PBMCs. Subset specified: CD45RA-negative fraction. V usage is TRBV29-1 and J usage is TRBJ1-2; D is unresolved. The CDR3 loop reads CSVEDHNYGYTF. As DNA, the CDR3 is TGCAGCGTTGAAGATCATAACTATGGCTACACCTTC. Full variable domain (missing parts from reference TRBV29-1 and TRBJ1-2): SAVISQKPSRDICQRGTSLTIQCQVDSQVTMMFWYRQQPGQSLTLIATANQGSEATYESGFVIDKFPISRPNLTFSTLTVSNMSPEDSSIYLCSVEDHNYGYTFGSGTRLTVV.